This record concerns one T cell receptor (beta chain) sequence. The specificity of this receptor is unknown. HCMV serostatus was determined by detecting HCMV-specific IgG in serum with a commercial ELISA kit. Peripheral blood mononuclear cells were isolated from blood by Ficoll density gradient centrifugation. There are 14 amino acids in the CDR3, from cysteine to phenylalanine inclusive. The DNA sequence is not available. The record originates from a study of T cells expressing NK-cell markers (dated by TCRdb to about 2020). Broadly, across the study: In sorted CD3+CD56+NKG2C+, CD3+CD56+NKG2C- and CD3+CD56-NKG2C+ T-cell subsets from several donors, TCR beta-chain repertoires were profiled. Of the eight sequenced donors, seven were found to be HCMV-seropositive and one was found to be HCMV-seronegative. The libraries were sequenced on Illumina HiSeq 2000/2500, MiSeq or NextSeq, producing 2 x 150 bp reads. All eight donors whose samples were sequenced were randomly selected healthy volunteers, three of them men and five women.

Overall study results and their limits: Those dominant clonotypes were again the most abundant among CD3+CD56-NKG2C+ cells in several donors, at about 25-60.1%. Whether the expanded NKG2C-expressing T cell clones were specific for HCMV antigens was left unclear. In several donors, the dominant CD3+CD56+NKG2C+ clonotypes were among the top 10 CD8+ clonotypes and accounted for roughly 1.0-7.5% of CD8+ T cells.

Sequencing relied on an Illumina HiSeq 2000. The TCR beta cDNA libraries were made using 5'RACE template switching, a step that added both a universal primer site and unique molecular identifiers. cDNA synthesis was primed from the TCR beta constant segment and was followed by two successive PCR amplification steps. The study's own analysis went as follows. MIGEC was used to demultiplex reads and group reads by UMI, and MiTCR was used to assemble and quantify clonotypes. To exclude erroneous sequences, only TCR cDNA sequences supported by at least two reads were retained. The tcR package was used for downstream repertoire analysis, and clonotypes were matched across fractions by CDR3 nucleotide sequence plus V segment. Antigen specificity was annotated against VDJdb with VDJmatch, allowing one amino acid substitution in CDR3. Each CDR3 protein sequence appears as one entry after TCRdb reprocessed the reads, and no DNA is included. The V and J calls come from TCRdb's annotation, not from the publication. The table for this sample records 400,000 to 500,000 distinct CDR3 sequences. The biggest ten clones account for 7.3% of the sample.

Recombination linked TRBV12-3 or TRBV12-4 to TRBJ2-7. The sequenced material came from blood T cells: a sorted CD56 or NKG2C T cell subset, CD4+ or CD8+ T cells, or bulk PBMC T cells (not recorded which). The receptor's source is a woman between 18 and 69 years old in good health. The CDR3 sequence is CASSLAGYVGEQYF.